Below, 26 T cell receptor beta chains from the same sample are listed, as sequenced in a study of vaccination and CD4 T cells after COVID-19. For these TCRs, the target antigens are not known. The treatment was: approximately nine-day PBMC culture with coronavirus spike peptide pools or control peptides (ViraFEST assay). Sequenced with the Oncomine TCR Beta short-read assay was DNA taken from cultured CD4+ T cells. TCRdb redid the calling of the PCR reads with MiXCR, one entry per CDR3 protein. This table has 10,000 or so distinct CDR3 sequences, 55% appearing once. The source material was CD4+ T cells from blood, cultured in vitro. All receptors derive from a human donor who had recovered from COVID-19.

Here the CDR3 reads CASSPPQGSGNTIYF. CDR3 sequence (DNA): TGTGCCAGCAGTCCCCCGCAGGGCTCTGGAAACACCATATATTTT. The rearrangement uses TRBV28 and TRBJ1-3, with a weak D call TRBD1 (5 bases). CDR3 length equals 15 residues. Germline V gene sequence: CDR1 MDHEN, CDR2 SYDVKM. V was clipped by 5 bases and J by 0 bases, with 11 bases between them.

The gene calls are TRBV7-2 and TRBJ1-3; 7 bases are shared with TRBD1. There are 14 residues in the CDR3. V lost 6 bases and J lost 4; bases outside the gene matches: 6. CDR1 is SGHTA, CDR2 FQGNSA, per germline. In nucleotides, the CDR3 is TGTGCCAGCAGGCGACAGGGATCGGGAAACACCATATATTTT. This translates into CASRRQGSGNTIYF.

The V and J genes are TRBV2 and TRBJ1-2, with D perhaps TRBD1 (5 bases). Deletions cut 6 bases from V and 8 bases from J, with 13 bases between. This CDR3 region has 12 residues. CDR1 is SNHLY, CDR2 FYNNEI, per germline. The CDR3 loop reads CASRTGPEGYTF. The DNA for the CDR3 is TGTGCCAGCAGGACGGGACCGGAAGGCTACACCTTC. Looking up the rest from reference TRBV2 and TRBJ1-2 gives the full variable domain: EPEVTQTPSHQVTQMGQEVILRCVPISNHLYFYWYRQILGQKVEFLVSFYNNEISEKSEIFDDQFSVERPDGSNFTLKIRSTKLEDSAMYFCASRTGPEGYTFGSGTRLTVV.

The table lists this clonotype with a count of one. The chain joins TRBV19 to TRBJ1-2, with 9 positions matching TRBD1. The CDR3 extends over 16 amino acids. CDR1 is LNHDA and CDR2 is SQIVND in the germline V gene (reference sequence). J gave up 2 bases and V 7 bases, and 11 bases lay outside the gene matches. CDR3 in DNA: TGTGCCAGTATTGTATCAACAGGGGGCTCGAACTATGGCTACACCTTC. Its translation is CASIVSTGGSNYGYTF.

This chain links TRBV19 with TRBJ1-5, with D tentatively TRBD1 (5 bases). This CDR3 region has 15 residues. The V gene's germline CDR1 is LNHDA and CDR2 SQIVND (reference sequence). V was clipped by 7 bases and J by 7 bases, with 20 bases between them. CDR3 loop: CASTPSSRAVQPQHF. The CDR3 DNA sequence: TGTGCCAGTACTCCATCTTCCAGGGCTGTCCAGCCCCAGCATTTT.

J is TRBJ2-7 and V is TRBV4-2; TRBD2 aligns across 8 bases. Germline V lookup: CDR1 LGHNA, CDR2 YNFKEQ. V lost 1 base, J lost 2 bases, and 7 bases stayed unmatched. This CDR3 contains 16 residues. The CDR3 loop is CASSQGVELAAYEQYF. In DNA, the CDR3 is TGTGCCAGCAGCCAAGGGGTCGAACTAGCGGCCTACGAGCAGTACTTC.

This clonotype was recorded a few times. The rearrangement links TRBV15 to TRBJ2-2; D remains unclear. The CDR3 runs to 16 residues. With 1 base removed from V and 0 bases from J, the gap between germline ends came to 9 bases. Germline V gives CDR1 LNHNV, CDR2 YYDKDF (reference sequence). The CDR3 DNA reads as TGTGCCACCAGCAGAGTGGAAGGCTCGAACACCGGGGAGCTGTTTTTT. Protein sequence: CATSRVEGSNTGELFF. Drawing the rest from reference TRBV15 and TRBJ2-2, the complete variable domain is DAMVIQNPRYQVTQFGKPVTLSCSQTLNHNVMYWYQQKSSQAPKLLFHYYDKDFNNEADTPDNFQSRRPNTSFCFLDIRSPGLGDTAMYLCATSRVEGSNTGELFFGEGSRLTVL.

This clonotype was observed a few times. The chain joins TRBV20-1 to TRBJ1-2, with D perhaps TRBD1 (5 bases). V was trimmed by 4 bases and J by 4 bases, leaving 7 bases between them. CDR1 DFQATT and CDR2 SNEGSKA come from the germline V gene (reference sequence). This CDR3 has 11 amino acids. The chain's CDR3 is CSAKQVYGYTF. The CDR3 nucleotides are TGCAGTGCTAAACAGGTCTATGGCTACACCTTC.

This clonotype is categorized as medium-sized (0.01 to 0.1%). The V and J genes are TRBV23-1 and TRBJ1-5, with a tentative D call TRBD1 (5 bases). TRBV23-1 is sorted into the ORF group, with uncertain function. The V gene lost 4 bases and the J gene lost 0 bases, with 19 bases spanning the gap. This CDR3 has 18 amino acids. CDR3 protein: CASSPKRDGEYSNQPQHF. The CDR3 nucleotides are TGCGCCAGCAGTCCAAAAAGGGACGGGGAATATAGCAATCAGCCCCAGCATTTT.

This clonotype was detected only a few times. V and J are TRBV19 and TRBJ1-1; no clear D gene. The germline V gene encodes CDR1 LNHDA and CDR2 SQIVND (reference sequence). V dropped 1 base and J dropped 8 bases, with 14 bases sitting between them. The CDR3 is 14 amino acids. CDR3 DNA: TGTGCCAGTAGTATAGTTGGCGTTGGAATCGAAGCTTTCTTT. Protein: CASSIVGVGIEAFF.

V is TRBV19 and J is TRBJ1-2, with a possible D match to TRBD1 (5 bases). Trimming took 7 bases from V and 4 from J, leaving 19 bases between them. Germline CDR1 reads LNHDA; CDR2 reads SQIVND (reference sequence). CDR3 length: 15 amino acids. DNA for the CDR3: TGTGCCAGTAACTCACTCACGACAGTTTCCTATGGCTACACCTTC. Its translation: CASNSLTTVSYGYTF.

This clonotype was seen once. The rearrangement joins TRBV18 to TRBJ1-1; weak D call: TRBD1 (5 bases). Germline CDR1 reads KGHSH; CDR2 reads LQKENI. CDR3 size: 14 residues. Between the trimmed V and J ends, which lost 0 bases and 5 bases, there was a span of 10 bases. The CDR3 region has the DNA TGTGCCAGCTCACCACCGGGCAGGGCGACTGAAGCTTTCTTT. Protein: CASSPPGRATEAFF.

The rearrangement links TRBV27 to TRBJ2-7; 10 bases map to TRBD2. The CDR3 has 15 amino acids. Germline lookup yields CDR1 MNHEY and CDR2 SMNVEV (reference sequence). V gave up 2 bases and J gave up 7 bases; unmatched junction bases: 8. DNA of the CDR3: TGTGCCAGCAGTTTAACGGGACTAGCGAAAACGGAGCAGTACTTC. Translating it yields CASSLTGLAKTEQYF.

This clonotype appeared once. This rearrangement joins TRBV6-2 or TRBV6-3 to TRBJ2-7; 15 bases fit TRBD2. Per the germline V gene, CDR1 is MNHEY and CDR2 is SVGEGT. V dropped 5 bases and J dropped 5; count of bases not matched to a gene: 4. The CDR3 is 15 amino acids. The CDR3 DNA follows: TGTGCCAGCAGTCGGACTAGCGGGGGGGCCAACGAGCAGTACTTC. It codes for CASSRTSGGANEQYF.

The chain couples TRBV20-1 to TRBJ2-1; 16 positions agree with TRBD2. V gave up 4 bases and J gave up 5 bases; unmatched junction bases: 11. The CDR3 is made up of 18 amino acids. Germline V gene sequence: CDR1 DFQATT, CDR2 SNEGSKA (reference sequence). CDR3 region: CSAIGTSGRAMPDNEQFF. The CDR3 bases are TGCAGTGCTATCGGGACTAGCGGGAGGGCCATGCCTGACAATGAGCAGTTCTTC.

V usage is TRBV20-1 and J usage is TRBJ2-1; 9 bases fit TRBD1. The CDR3 is 13 residues long. Trimming took 3 bases from V and 9 from J; bases not matched to a gene: 6. Germline CDR1 reads DFQATT; CDR2 reads SNEGSKA (reference sequence). The CDR3 region has the DNA TGCAGTGCTAGCGGACAGGGGAGGGGTGAGCAGTTCTTC. This encodes CSASGQGRGEQFF.

This clonotype has only a few counts. The chain carries TRBV20-1 and TRBJ2-5, with D perhaps matching TRBD2 (7 bases). The CDR3 sequence is 13 residues long. Germline V gene data show CDR1 as DFQATT and CDR2 as SNEGSKA (reference sequence). V lost 0 bases and J lost 5, with 10 bases in between. CDR3 sequence: CSARDRGAETQYF. For the CDR3, the DNA is TGCAGTGCTAGAGATCGGGGGGCTGAGACCCAGTACTTC.

V and J are TRBV6-5 and TRBJ2-7; D ambiguous. The CDR3 sequence is 13 residues long. The V end lost 0 bases, the J end lost 3 bases, and 6 bases lay between the germline ends. The germline V gene has CDR1 MNHEY and CDR2 SVGAGI. This CDR3 reads CASSYSRVYEQYF. The CDR3 bases are TGTGCCAGCAGTTACTCTCGGGTCTACGAGCAGTACTTC.

This clonotype was recorded once. The V gene is TRBV6-1, the J gene TRBJ1-1; TRBD1 matches at 7 bases. With V trimmed by 5 bases and J by 4 bases, 7 bases remained unmatched. Germline assignment: CDR1 MNHNS and CDR2 SASEGT. The CDR3 is 14 residues long. The CDR3 nucleotides read TGTGCCAGCAGTACGAATACAGGGGCCACTGAAGCTTTCTTT. Amino acids: CASSTNTGATEAFF.

This chain joins TRBV27 and TRBJ1-2, with 8 nucleotides matching TRBD1. V was pared by 3 bases and J by 4 bases, with 4 bases of the junction left unmatched. CDR3 length equals 14 residues. Germline V gene lookup returns CDR1 MNHEY and CDR2 SMNVEV (reference sequence). CDR3 sequence reads: CASSFGQGGYGYTF. CDR3 coding DNA: TGTGCCAGCAGTTTTGGACAGGGAGGCTATGGCTACACCTTC.

The genes are TRBV20-1 and TRBJ2-3; 10 nucleotides align to TRBD2. V dropped 6 bases and J dropped 5; count of bases not matched to a gene: 8. CDR3 length: 14 residues. CDR1 and CDR2 from the germline V gene are DFQATT and SNEGSKA (reference sequence). The CDR3 nucleotides are TGCAGTGCGTCTAGCGGGAGTGCTCAAGATACGCAGTATTTT. This translates into CSASSGSAQDTQYF.

The gene calls are TRBV7-8 and TRBJ1-3; D is unclear. The V end lost 5 bases, the J end lost 4 bases, and 6 bases lay between the germline ends. Germline V lookup: CDR1 SGHVS, CDR2 FQNEAQ. This CDR3 has 12 amino acids. The CDR3 protein is CASSAQGNTIYF. CDR3 nucleotide sequence: TGTGCCAGCAGCGCACAGGGAAACACCATATATTTT.

This sequence joins TRBV7-2 and TRBJ2-7, with 16 bases matching TRBD2. Germline lookup yields CDR1 SGHTA and CDR2 FQGNSA. This CDR3 region has 19 residues. V trimming: 5 bases; J trimming: 0 bases; junction bases outside the gene matches: 10. The CDR3 DNA reads as TGTGCCAGCAGCCCGGCGGGACTAGCGGGGGGGCCTAGCTCCTACGAGCAGTACTTC. It is translated as CASSPAGLAGGPSSYEQYF.

V is TRBV29-1 and J is TRBJ1-1; 8 nucleotides match TRBD1. V dropped 6 bases and J dropped 7; count of bases not matched to a gene: 10. The CDR3 spans 13 residues. Germline V gene lookup returns CDR1 SQVTM and CDR2 ANQGSEA. Here the CDR3 reads CSVDDRGTGEAFF. The DNA for the CDR3 is TGCAGCGTGGACGACAGGGGAACGGGTGAAGCTTTCTTT.

The gene calls are TRBV4-1 and TRBJ2-2; D may correspond to TRBD1 or TRBD2 (5 bases each). The CDR3 runs to 16 residues. Germline V gives CDR1 MGHRA, CDR2 YSYEKL. With 0 bases removed from V and 6 bases from J, the gap between germline ends came to 14 bases. The CDR3 is CASSQDGTQVPGELFF. The CDR3 coding sequence is TGCGCCAGCAGCCAAGATGGGACGCAAGTGCCCGGGGAGCTGTTTTTT.

The chain combines TRBV18 with TRBJ2-3, with D unclear. Germline V gives CDR1 KGHSH, CDR2 LQKENI. Trimming shortened V by 1 base and J by 5 bases, and 16 bases separated the two germline ends. CDR3 length equals 16 residues. The CDR3 DNA reads TGTGCCAGCTCACCACTTCCTCTAGAAACCCGAGATACGCAGTATTTT. Amino acid sequence: CASSPLPLETRDTQYF.